This T cell receptor beta chain came from a study of shared clonotypes between healthy human individuals. Background on the study: There were three CD4 naive, three CD4 memory, two CD8 naive and one CD8 memory plates per donor.

In this sample, this clone turned up a few times. An even split of each subset's genomic DNA across several immunoSEQ plates was performed. Data came from immunoSEQ multiplex PCR; TCRdb stores just in-frame clones and leaves some out. The sample carries 2 million to 3 million clones, 80% to 95% recorded once. The receptor's source is a young man in good health. Some clones in this sample may be carry-over from other donors' samples. Specimen: naive CD4+ T cells from PBMCs. Subset of the sample: CD45RA+ positively selected.

The CDR3 is CASSAAHSGNTIYF. The CDR3 region has the DNA TGTGCCAGCAGCGCGGCTCACTCTGGAAACACCATATATTTT. The chain is built from TRBV9 and TRBJ1-3; D gene unclear. The CDR3 spans 14 residues. The V end lost 3 bases, the J end lost 0 bases, and 7 bases lay between the germline ends. From germline, CDR1 is SGDLS and CDR2 YYNGEE.